This T cell receptor (beta chain) was documented in a study of T cell responses to AZD1222 COVID-19 vaccine. The table came from immunoSEQ multiplex PCR; TCRdb's copy has only in-frame clones and leaves some out. The table shows about 140,000 clones, with approximately 86% occurring only once. General study results and limits: Only six or seven AZD1222 recipients were seropositive at baseline.

About this clone itself: Its cognate antigen is unknown.

Per the germline V gene, CDR1 is MNHEY and CDR2 is SVGAGI. There are 12 residues in the CDR3. The V gene lost 4 bases and the J gene lost 4 bases, with 7 bases spanning the gap. The chain carries TRBV6-5 and TRBJ1-2, with D perhaps TRBD1 (6 bases). The sample consisted of peripheral blood, taken on day 0 of AZD1222 vaccination. This sequence originates from an adult in good health. The CDR3 nucleotides are TGTGCCAGCAGTTTACAGGGCTATGGCTACACCTTC. As protein: CASSLQGYGYTF.